Below, 16 T cell receptor beta chains from the same sample are listed, as sequenced in a study of shared clonotypes between healthy human individuals. Sequencing used immunoSEQ multiplex PCR; TCRdb keeps in-frame clones, though not all of them. This sample has 400,000 to 600,000 clones, with roughly 83% found just once. Sequences were obtained from PBMCs. The receptors come from a middle-aged woman in good health. Some clones in this sample may be carry-over from other donors' samples.

This chain joins TRBV5-5 and TRBJ2-7; no firm D call. The CDR3 has 12 amino acids. The V end lost 0 bases, the J end lost 5 bases, and 6 bases lay between the germline ends. Per the germline V gene, CDR1 is SGHKS and CDR2 is YYEKEE (reference sequence). In DNA form, the CDR3 reads TGTGCCAGCAGCTTGGACGTAGACGAGCAGTACTTC. Translation gives CASSLDVDEQYF. The complete variable domain, with remaining parts taken from reference TRBV5-5 and TRBJ2-7, reads DAGVTQSPTHLIKTRGQQVTLRCSPISGHKSVSWYQQVLGQGPQFIFQYYEKEERGRGNFPDRFSARQFPNYSSELNVNALLLGDSALYLCASSLDVDEQYFGPGTRLTVT.

The gene calls are TRBV28 and TRBJ2-7; D call uncertain. V lost 3 bases to trimming and J lost 2 bases, with 14 bases between them. Germline CDR1 and CDR2: MDHEN and SYDVKM. This CDR3 is 15 amino acids long. This CDR3 is CASSLAVGNAYEQYF. The CDR3 nucleotides are TGTGCCAGCAGTTTGGCGGTGGGGAATGCCTACGAGCAGTACTTC.

The chain joins TRBV5-1 to TRBJ2-7; a possible D gene is TRBD2 (6 bases). CDR1 and CDR2 (germline): SGHRS, YFSETQ. CDR3 length: 15 amino acids. Trimming stripped 3 bases from V and 0 bases from J, with 13 bases between. CDR3 region: CASSWGTAYSYEQYF. CDR3 nucleotides: TGCGCCAGCAGCTGGGGGACTGCCTACTCCTACGAGCAGTACTTC.

This clone showed up just once. The chain is built from TRBV2 and TRBJ2-1; D tentatively fits TRBD1 or TRBD2 (7 bases each). V was clipped by 7 bases and J by 10 bases, with 17 bases between them. The CDR3 spans 13 residues. Germline V lookup: CDR1 SNHLY, CDR2 FYNNEI. The CDR3 sequence is CASKTGEAGEQFF. Written as DNA, the CDR3 is TGTGCCAGCAAAACAGGGGAAGCGGGAGAGCAGTTCTTC. The whole variable domain, filled in from reference TRBV2 and TRBJ2-1, reads EPEVTQTPSHQVTQMGQEVILRCVPISNHLYFYWYRQILGQKVEFLVSFYNNEISEKSEIFDDQFSVERPDGSNFTLKIRSTKLEDSAMYFCASKTGEAGEQFFGPGTRLTVL.

The rearrangement joins TRBV10-3 to TRBJ2-1, with D perhaps matching TRBD2 (6 bases). The CDR3 runs 14 residues. Germline V CDR1 and CDR2: ENHRY, SYGVKD. V was pared by 4 bases and J by 5 bases, with 12 bases between. Written as DNA, the CDR3 is TGTGCCATCAGTGCAGGGACTGGGCACAATGAGCAGTTCTTC. Translation: CAISAGTGHNEQFF.

This clone showed up many times. The chain recombines TRBV15 with TRBJ2-1, with 11 nucleotides matching TRBD1. The germline gives CDR1 LNHNV, CDR2 YYDKDF (reference sequence). This CDR3 is built from 16 residues. V dropped 3 bases and J dropped 4; count of bases not matched to a gene: 5. CDR3: CATSREGQGGYNEQFF. Here the CDR3 DNA reads TGTGCCACCAGCAGGGAGGGACAGGGGGGATACAATGAGCAGTTCTTC.

This rearrangement joins TRBV5-1 to TRBJ1-1; 9 nucleotides line up with TRBD1. The CDR3 spans 15 residues. CDR1 is SGHRS, CDR2 YFSETQ, per germline. Trimming cost V 0 bases and J 2 bases; bases outside gene matches: 2. This CDR3 reads CASSLGQGVNTEAFF. The DNA for the CDR3 is TGCGCCAGCAGCTTGGGACAGGGGGTCAACACTGAAGCTTTCTTT.

The chain joins TRBV18 to TRBJ1-2, with 9 bases that match TRBD1. V dropped 6 bases and J dropped 3; count of bases not matched to a gene: 5. Per the germline V gene, CDR1 is KGHSH and CDR2 is LQKENI. The CDR3 spans 14 residues. The CDR3 spells CASSQRDRDYGYTF. For the CDR3, the DNA is TGTGCCAGCTCTCAACGGGACAGGGACTATGGCTACACCTTC. Filled out from reference TRBV18 and TRBJ1-2, the complete variable domain reads NAGVMQNPRHLVRRRGQEARLRCSPMKGHSHVYWYRQLPEEGLKFMVYLQKENIIDESGMPKERFSAEFPKEGPSILRIQQVVRGDSAAYFCASSQRDRDYGYTFGSGTRLTVV.

The V and J genes are TRBV5-6 and TRBJ1-4, with 10 bases fitting TRBD1. Germline V gene lookup returns CDR1 SGHDT and CDR2 YYEEEE. Trimming removed 4 bases from V and 5 bases from J; junction bases left unmatched: 5. This CDR3 is 15 amino acids long. CDR3 protein: CASSLGQGGNEKLFF. CDR3 bases: TGTGCCAGCAGCCTAGGACAGGGGGGAAATGAAAAACTGTTTTTT. Together with reference TRBV5-6 and TRBJ1-4, the CDR3 gives the full variable domain: DAGVTQSPTHLIKTRGQQVTLRCSPKSGHDTVSWYQQALGQGPQFIFQYYEEEERQRGNFPDRFSGHQFPNYSSELNVNALLLGDSALYLCASSLGQGGNEKLFFGSGTQLSVL.

The J gene is TRBJ2-7, the V gene TRBV6-4, with a possible D match to TRBD1 (7 bases). CDR3 length: 16 amino acids. The ends were cut back, 4 bases at V and 2 bases at J, with 18 bases in the middle. The germline CDR1 and CDR2 sequences are MRHNA and SNTAGT. This chain's CDR3 is CASSAPGDRTPYEQYF. DNA of the CDR3: TGTGCCAGCAGTGCCCCGGGGGACAGAACACCCTACGAGCAGTACTTC.

This clone was counted between two and nine times. The V and J genes are TRBV7-8 and TRBJ2-4, with TRBD1 identical over 9 bases. J was trimmed by 2 bases and V by 3 bases; bases with no gene match: 5. The germline V gene has CDR1 SGHVS and CDR2 FQNEAQ. CDR3 length: 16 amino acids. CDR3 sequence reads: CASSLGTGPTKNIQYF. The CDR3 DNA follows: TGTGCCAGCAGCTTGGGGACAGGGCCCACCAAAAACATTCAGTACTTC.

V gene TRBV6-1 combines with J gene TRBJ2-7; D call uncertain. The CDR3 consists of 14 residues. Germline-derived CDR1 and CDR2 are MNHNS and SASEGT. The ends were cut back, 8 bases at V and 0 bases at J, with 14 bases in the middle. Here the CDR3 reads CASEAQLSSYEQYF. CDR3 bases: TGTGCCAGCGAAGCCCAGCTAAGCTCCTACGAGCAGTACTTC.

The DNA for the CDR3 is TGTGCCAGCAGCCCTCGGGGCAGCTACGAGCAGTACTTC. This codes for CASSPRGSYEQYF. The V and J genes are TRBV5-4 and TRBJ2-7; D might be TRBD1 or TRBD2, each matching 5 bases. The CDR3 is 13 amino acids. The V end lost 4 bases, the J end lost 3 bases, and 11 bases lay between the germline ends. Per germline, CDR1 SGHNT and CDR2 YYREEE (reference sequence).

The chain recombines TRBV10-2 with TRBJ1-5; the D is unclear. The CDR3 extends over 13 amino acids. The germline CDR1 and CDR2 sequences are WSHSY and SAAADI. With 2 bases removed from V and 3 bases from J, the gap between germline ends came to 5 bases. The CDR3 bases are TGCGCCAGCAGTGAGGGATTCAATCAGCCCCAGCATTTT. Protein: CASSEGFNQPQHF.

V and J are TRBV9 and TRBJ2-3; TRBD1 aligns across 7 bases. The CDR3 extends over 14 amino acids. J was trimmed by 1 base and V by 1 base; bases with no gene match: 0. Germline CDR1 SGDLS, CDR2 YYNGEE. CDR3 nucleotide sequence: TGTGCCAGCAGCGTACAGGGGGGCACAGATACGCAGTATTTT. Protein sequence: CASSVQGGTDTQYF.

The V call is TRBV4-2, the J call TRBJ2-7; 11 nucleotides line up with TRBD1. The junction had 22 bases not matched to a gene; V was cut back by 2 bases and J by 4 bases. Germline V gene data show CDR1 as LGHNA and CDR2 as YNFKEQ. This CDR3 spans 21 amino acids. The CDR3 DNA reads as TGTGCCAGCAGCCAATTTGACCTGGACAGGGGGCTAGCGGGGATCCAGTACGAGCAGTACTTC. It specifies CASSQFDLDRGLAGIQYEQYF.